The clone carrying this TCR beta chain was seen a handful of times. Its antigen remains unidentified. The sample belongs to a study of Tregs in tolerant kidney transplant recipients. In the study overall: The nonmyeloablative bone marrow transplants came from related graft donors, with transient mixed chimerism. Study-level results: Findings come from small patient numbers and require larger validation.

Measured with immunoSEQ multiplex PCR; TCRdb has only the in-frame clones, and not every one. The table includes 60,000 to 75,000 clones, over 75% detected once. Germline values: CDR1 SGHDN, CDR2 FVKESK. Trimming pared 1 base from V and 4 bases from J, leaving 10 bases between. This CDR3 is 14 amino acids long. The genes are TRBV14 and TRBJ1-2, with D possibly TRBD1 on 5 matching bases. This TCR was sampled from a human donor who received a combined kidney and bone marrow transplant. This material consisted of Tregs from blood, taken before the transplant. The CDR3 DNA reads TGTGCCAGCAGCCAAGCCCCAGGGCTCTATGGCTACACCTTC. This encodes CASSQAPGLYGYTF.